Here is one T cell receptor beta chain with its context. Its specificity is not known. TCRdb's table, derived via immunoSEQ multiplex PCR, lists solely in-frame clones and lacks some. The sample consists of about 27,000 clones, roughly 95% of them appearing once. V shed 7 bases and J 3 bases; nucleotides not matched to a gene: 10. The CDR3 runs to 15 residues. Germline V gene data show CDR1 as MNHNS and CDR2 as SASEGT. The sample is drawn from a study of B cell selection in AIRE deficiency. Findings and limits, study-wide: TCRbeta-only data showed 30% to 45% of shared healthy Treg sequences in healthy Tconv. CDR3s were shorter in shared Treg sequences, reflecting few non-templated nucleotide insertions. Patient Tconv cells held 25% to 35% of Treg sequences shared by healthy donors.

CD4+CD127+ cells were sorted as the conventional CD4 T cells. Healthy unrelated donors supplied the control samples. This TCR came from a human donor in good health. This sequence joins TRBV6-1 and TRBJ2-3; TRBD2 matches at 7 bases. The specimen sequenced was CD4+CD127+ conventional T cells sorted from PBMCs. CDR3 amino acids: CASTRRGGSTDTQYF. Written as DNA, the CDR3 is TGTGCCAGCACTCGCCGGGGCGGGAGTACAGATACGCAGTATTTT.